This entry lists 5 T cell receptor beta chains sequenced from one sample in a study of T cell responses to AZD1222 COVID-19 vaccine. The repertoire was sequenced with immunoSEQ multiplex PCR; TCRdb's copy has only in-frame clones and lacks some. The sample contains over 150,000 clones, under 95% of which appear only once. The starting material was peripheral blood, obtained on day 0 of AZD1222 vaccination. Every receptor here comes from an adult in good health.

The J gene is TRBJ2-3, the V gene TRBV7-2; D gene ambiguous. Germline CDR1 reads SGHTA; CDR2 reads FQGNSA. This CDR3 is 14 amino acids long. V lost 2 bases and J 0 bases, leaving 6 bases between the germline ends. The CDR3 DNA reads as TGTGCCAGCAGCTTATTTGCTAGCACAGATACGCAGTATTTT. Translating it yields CASSLFASTDTQYF.

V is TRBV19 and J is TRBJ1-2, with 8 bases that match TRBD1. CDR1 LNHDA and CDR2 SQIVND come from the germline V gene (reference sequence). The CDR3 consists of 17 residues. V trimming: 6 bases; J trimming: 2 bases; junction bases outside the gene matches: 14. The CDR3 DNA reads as TGTGCCAGTAGATACCAGTTTGGACAGGGCGGCAACTATGGCTACACCTTC. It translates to CASRYQFGQGGNYGYTF.

The CDR3 is CASRRTGNYGYTF. Here the CDR3 DNA reads TGTGCCAGCAGGAGGACAGGCAACTATGGCTACACCTTC. The chain is built from TRBV6-5 and TRBJ1-2, with 7 positions matching TRBD1. Germline V gives CDR1 MNHEY, CDR2 SVGAGI. Trimming removed 6 bases from V and 2 bases from J; junction bases left unmatched: 3. The CDR3 covers 13 residues.

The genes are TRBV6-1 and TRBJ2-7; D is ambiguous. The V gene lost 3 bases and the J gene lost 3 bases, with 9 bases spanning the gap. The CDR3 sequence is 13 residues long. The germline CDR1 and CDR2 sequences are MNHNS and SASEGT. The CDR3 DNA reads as TGTGCCAGCAGTGATTACGGTAGCTACGAGCAGTACTTC. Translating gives CASSDYGSYEQYF.

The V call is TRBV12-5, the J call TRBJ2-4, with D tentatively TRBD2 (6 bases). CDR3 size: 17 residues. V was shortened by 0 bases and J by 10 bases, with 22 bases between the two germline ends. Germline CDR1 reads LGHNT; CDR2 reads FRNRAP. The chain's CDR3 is CASGLVSPLAHYFIQYF. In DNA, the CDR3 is TGTGCTAGTGGTTTGGTTAGTCCCCTAGCGCACTACTTTATTCAGTACTTC.